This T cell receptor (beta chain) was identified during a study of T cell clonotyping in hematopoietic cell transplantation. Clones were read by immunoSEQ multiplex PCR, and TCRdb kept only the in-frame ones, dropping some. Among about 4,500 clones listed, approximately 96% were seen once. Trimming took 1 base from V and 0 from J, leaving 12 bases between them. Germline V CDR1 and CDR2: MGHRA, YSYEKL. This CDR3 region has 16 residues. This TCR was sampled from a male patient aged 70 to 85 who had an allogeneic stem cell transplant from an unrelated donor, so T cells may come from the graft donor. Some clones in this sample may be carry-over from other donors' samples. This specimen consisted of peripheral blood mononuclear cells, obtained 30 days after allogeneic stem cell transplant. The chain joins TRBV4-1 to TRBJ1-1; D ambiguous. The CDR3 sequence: CASSQGRVFMNTEAFF. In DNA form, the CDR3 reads TGCGCCAGCAGCCAAGGGAGGGTATTCATGAACACTGAAGCTTTCTTT.